These T cell receptor beta chains were read from a single sample in a study of identical twins. TCRdb reprocessed the 5' RACE reads with MiXCR, giving one entry per CDR3 protein. The data show 500,000 to 650,000 distinct CDR3 sequences, 7.1% seen once. The sample also formed part of further work on yellow fever vaccine responses in identical twins.

Sequencing was performed on PBMCs. The receptors come from a woman under 30 in good health. Each CDR3 is given with its conserved first and last residue. A D gene is named only where the DNA matches it firmly. Some rows have no size entry. The others give once, few or many, or a class for an expanded clone.

V: TRBV11-2; size: -; J: TRBJ2-5; D: -; DNA: TGTGCCAGCAGCCTACTCAACAGCCGTCAAGAGACCCAGTACTTC; CDR3: CASSLLNSRQETQYF
V: TRBV4-1; size: -; J: TRBJ1-1; D: TRBD1; DNA: TGCGCCAGCAGCCAATCCAGGGGGGAGAACACTGAAGCTTTCTTT; CDR3: CASSQSRGENTEAFF
V: TRBV10-3; size: many; J: TRBJ2-2; D: -; DNA: TGTGCCATCAGTGGCGGCTTGAACACCGGGGAGCTGTTTTTT; CDR3: CAISGGLNTGELFF
V: TRBV3-1; size: -; J: TRBJ2-1; D: TRBD2; DNA: TGTGCCAGCAGCTCATCCGGGACTAGCCCCTACAATGAGCAGTTCTTC; CDR3: CASSSSGTSPYNEQFF
V: TRBV20-1; size: few; J: TRBJ2-7; D: TRBD2; DNA: TGCAGTGCTAGAGTTCTAGCGGGCAGCTCATCTACCTACGAGCAGTACTTC; CDR3: CSARVLAGSSSTYEQYF
V: TRBV29-1; size: -; J: TRBJ2-1; D: TRBD2; DNA: TGCAGCGTTGAGGGAGGACTAGCGGGAGCCTACAATGAGCAGTTCTTC; CDR3: CSVEGGLAGAYNEQFF
V: TRBV6-1; size: few; J: TRBJ1-1; D: -; DNA: TGTGCCAGCAGTGAGCCACAGGGAAGGAACACTGAAGCTTTCTTT; CDR3: CASSEPQGRNTEAFF
V: TRBV5-1; size: few; J: TRBJ1-5; D: TRBD1; DNA: TGCGCCAGCAGCCAAACCGGGACAGGGAACCCTAGGAGCAATCAGCCCCAGCATTTT; CDR3: CASSQTGTGNPRSNQPQHF
V: TRBV29-1; size: few; J: TRBJ2-5; D: -; DNA: TGCAGCGTTCGACACGGAGCAGAGACCCAGTACTTC; CDR3: CSVRHGAETQYF
V: TRBV6-5; size: many; J: TRBJ1-5; D: -; DNA: TGTGCCAGCAGTCGTAGGAGGGGGGATCAGCCCCAGCATTTT; CDR3: CASSRRRGDQPQHF
V: TRBV27; size: few; J: TRBJ2-1; D: -; DNA: TGTGCCAGCAGTCCCTTAACCCCCTCCTACAATGAGCAGTTCTTC; CDR3: CASSPLTPSYNEQFF
V: TRBV2; size: few; J: TRBJ2-3; D: -; DNA: TGTGCCAGCAGTAGCCCTTGGCGGGGGCGGGATACGCAGTATTTT; CDR3: CASSSPWRGRDTQYF
V: TRBV20-1; size: few; J: TRBJ2-3; D: -; DNA: TGCAGTGTTACCCTTAGTGGGAATACGCAGTATTTT; CDR3: CSVTLSGNTQYF